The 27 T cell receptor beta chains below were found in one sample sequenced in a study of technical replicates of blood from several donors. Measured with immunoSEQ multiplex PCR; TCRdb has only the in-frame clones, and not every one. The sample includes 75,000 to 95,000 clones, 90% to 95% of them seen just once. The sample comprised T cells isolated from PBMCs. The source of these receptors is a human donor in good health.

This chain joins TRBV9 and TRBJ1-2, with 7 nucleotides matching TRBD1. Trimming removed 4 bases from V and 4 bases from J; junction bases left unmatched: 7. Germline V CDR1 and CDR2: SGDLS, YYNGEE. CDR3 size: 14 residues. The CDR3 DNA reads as TGTGCCAGCAGCCAACAGGGGATTCGCTATGGCTACACCTTC. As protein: CASSQQGIRYGYTF.

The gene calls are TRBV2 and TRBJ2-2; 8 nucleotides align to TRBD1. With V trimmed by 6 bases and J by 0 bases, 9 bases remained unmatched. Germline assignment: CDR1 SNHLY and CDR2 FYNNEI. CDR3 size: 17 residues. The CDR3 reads CASSYFSGGANTGELFF. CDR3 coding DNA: TGTGCCAGCAGCTACTTCTCAGGGGGCGCGAACACCGGGGAGCTGTTTTTT. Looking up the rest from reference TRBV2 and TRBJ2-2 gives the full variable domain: EPEVTQTPSHQVTQMGQEVILRCVPISNHLYFYWYRQILGQKVEFLVSFYNNEISEKSEIFDDQFSVERPDGSNFTLKIRSTKLEDSAMYFCASSYFSGGANTGELFFGEGSRLTVL.

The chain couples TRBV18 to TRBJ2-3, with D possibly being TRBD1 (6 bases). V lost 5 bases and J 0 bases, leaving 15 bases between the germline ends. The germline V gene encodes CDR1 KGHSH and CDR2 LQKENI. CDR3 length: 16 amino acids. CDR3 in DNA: TGTGCCAGCTCAACAGGGACCCTCCTTAGCACAGATACGCAGTATTTT. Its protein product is CASSTGTLLSTDTQYF.

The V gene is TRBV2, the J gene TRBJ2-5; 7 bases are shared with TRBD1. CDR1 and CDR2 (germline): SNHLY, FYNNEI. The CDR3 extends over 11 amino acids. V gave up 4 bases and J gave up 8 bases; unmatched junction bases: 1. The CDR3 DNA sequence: TGTGCCAGCAGTGGACAGGGCACCCAGTACTTC. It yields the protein CASSGQGTQYF.

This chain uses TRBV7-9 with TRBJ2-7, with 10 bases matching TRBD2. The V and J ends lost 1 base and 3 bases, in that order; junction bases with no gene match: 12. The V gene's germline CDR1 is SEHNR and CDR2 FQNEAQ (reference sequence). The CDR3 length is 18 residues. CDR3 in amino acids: CASSLVAVPGLANYEQYF. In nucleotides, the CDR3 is TGTGCCAGCAGCTTAGTGGCAGTACCGGGACTAGCGAACTACGAGCAGTACTTC.

The CDR3, as DNA: TGCAGCGTTGTAATTGCGAACACCGGGGAGCTGTTTTTT. Its translation: CSVVIANTGELFF. V usage is TRBV29-1 and J usage is TRBJ2-2, with D hard to call. The germline V gene has CDR1 SQVTM and CDR2 ANQGSEA. This CDR3 is built from 13 residues. Trimming took off 4 bases at V and 0 bases at J, with 6 bases between the two ends.

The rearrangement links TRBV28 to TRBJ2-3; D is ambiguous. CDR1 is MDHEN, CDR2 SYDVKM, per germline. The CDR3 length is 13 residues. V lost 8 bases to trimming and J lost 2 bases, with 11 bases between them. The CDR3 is CASGPGSTDTQYF. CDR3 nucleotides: TGTGCCAGCGGTCCCGGGTCCACAGATACGCAGTATTTT.

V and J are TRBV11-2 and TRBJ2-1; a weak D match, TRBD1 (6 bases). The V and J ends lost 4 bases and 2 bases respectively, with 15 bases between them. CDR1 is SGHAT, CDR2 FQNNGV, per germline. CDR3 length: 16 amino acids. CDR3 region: CASSWTDQAPYNEQFF. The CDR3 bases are TGTGCCAGCAGCTGGACAGACCAAGCTCCCTACAATGAGCAGTTCTTC.

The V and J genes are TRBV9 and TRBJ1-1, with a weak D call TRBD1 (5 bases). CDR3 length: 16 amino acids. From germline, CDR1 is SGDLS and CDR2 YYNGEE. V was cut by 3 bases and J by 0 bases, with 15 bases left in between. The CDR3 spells CASSATPWGLNTEAFF. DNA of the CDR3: TGTGCCAGCAGCGCGACGCCGTGGGGCCTGAACACTGAAGCTTTCTTT.

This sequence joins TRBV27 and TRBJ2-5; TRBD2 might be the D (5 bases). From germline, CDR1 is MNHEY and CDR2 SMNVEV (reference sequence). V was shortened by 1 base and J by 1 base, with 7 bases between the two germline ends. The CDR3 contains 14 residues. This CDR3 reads CASSLFSAQETQYF. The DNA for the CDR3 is TGTGCCAGCAGTTTATTTAGCGCCCAAGAGACCCAGTACTTC.

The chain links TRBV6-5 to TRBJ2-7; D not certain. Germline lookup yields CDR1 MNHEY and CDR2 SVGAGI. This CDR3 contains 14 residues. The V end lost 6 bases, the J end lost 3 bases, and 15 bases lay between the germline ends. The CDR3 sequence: CASSPRVPLYEQYF. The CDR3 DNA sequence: TGTGCCAGCAGCCCCCGCGTGCCCCTCTACGAGCAGTACTTC.

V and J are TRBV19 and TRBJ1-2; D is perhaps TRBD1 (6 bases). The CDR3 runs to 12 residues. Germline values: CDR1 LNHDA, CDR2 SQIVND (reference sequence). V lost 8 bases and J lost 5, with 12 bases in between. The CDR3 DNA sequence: TGTGCCAGTTCACAGGGATATTATGGCTACACCTTC. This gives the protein CASSQGYYGYTF.

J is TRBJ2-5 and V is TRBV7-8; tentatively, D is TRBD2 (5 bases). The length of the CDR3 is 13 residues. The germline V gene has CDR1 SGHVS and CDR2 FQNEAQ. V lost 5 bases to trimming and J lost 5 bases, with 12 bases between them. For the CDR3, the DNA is TGTGCCAGCAGCGGTGGAGGCGGGGAGACCCAGTACTTC. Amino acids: CASSGGGGETQYF.

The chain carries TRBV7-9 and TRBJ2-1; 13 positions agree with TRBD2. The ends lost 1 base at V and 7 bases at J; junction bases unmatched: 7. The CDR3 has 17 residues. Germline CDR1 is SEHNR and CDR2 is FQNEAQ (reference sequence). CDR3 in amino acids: CASSLDWGTSGDNEQFF. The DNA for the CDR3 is TGTGCCAGCAGCTTAGATTGGGGGACTAGCGGGGATAATGAGCAGTTCTTC.

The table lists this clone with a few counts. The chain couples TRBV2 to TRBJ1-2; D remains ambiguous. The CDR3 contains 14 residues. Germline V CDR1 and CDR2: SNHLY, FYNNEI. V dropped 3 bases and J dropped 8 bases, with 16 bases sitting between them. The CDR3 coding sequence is TGTGCCAGCAGTGAGGCCGGGGAGAGAGGAGGCTACACCTTC. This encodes CASSEAGERGGYTF.

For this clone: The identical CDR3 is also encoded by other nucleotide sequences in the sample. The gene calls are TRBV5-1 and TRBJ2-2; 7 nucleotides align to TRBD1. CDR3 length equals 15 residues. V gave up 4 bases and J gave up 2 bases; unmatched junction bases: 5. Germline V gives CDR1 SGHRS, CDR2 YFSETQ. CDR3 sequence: CASSLDRANTGELFF. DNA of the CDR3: TGCGCCAGCAGCCTAGACAGGGCCAACACCGGGGAGCTGTTTTTT.

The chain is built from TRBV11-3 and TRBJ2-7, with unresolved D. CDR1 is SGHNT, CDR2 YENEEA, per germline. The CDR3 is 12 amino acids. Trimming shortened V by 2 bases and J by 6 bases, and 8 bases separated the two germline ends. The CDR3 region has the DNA TGTGCCAGCAGCTTACATTCAGGCGAGCAGTACTTC. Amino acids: CASSLHSGEQYF. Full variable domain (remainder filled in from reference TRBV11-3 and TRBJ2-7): EAGVVQSPRYKIIEKKQPVAFWCNPISGHNTLYWYLQNLGQGPELLIRYENEEAVDDSQLPKDRFSAERLKGVDSTLKIQPAELGDSAVYLCASSLHSGEQYFGPGTRLTVT.

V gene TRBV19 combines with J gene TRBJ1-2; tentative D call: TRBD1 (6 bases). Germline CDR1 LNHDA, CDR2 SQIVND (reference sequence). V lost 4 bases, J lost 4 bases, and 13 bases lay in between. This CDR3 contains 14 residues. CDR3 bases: TGTGCCAGTAGTACCAGACAGGCGATCTATGGCTACACCTTC. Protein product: CASSTRQAIYGYTF. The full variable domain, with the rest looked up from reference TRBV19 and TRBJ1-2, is DGGITQSPKYLFRKEGQNVTLSCEQNLNHDAMYWYRQDPGQGLRLIYYSQIVNDFQKGDIAEGYSVSREKKESFPLTVTSAQKNPTAFYLCASSTRQAIYGYTFGSGTRLTVV.

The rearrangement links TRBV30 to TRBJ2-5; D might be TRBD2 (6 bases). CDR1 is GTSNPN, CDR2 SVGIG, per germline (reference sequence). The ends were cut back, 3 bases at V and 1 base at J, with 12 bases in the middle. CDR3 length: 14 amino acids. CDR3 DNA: TGTGCCTGGAGCTTGGGACTGCCCCAAGAGACCCAGTACTTC. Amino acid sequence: CAWSLGLPQETQYF.

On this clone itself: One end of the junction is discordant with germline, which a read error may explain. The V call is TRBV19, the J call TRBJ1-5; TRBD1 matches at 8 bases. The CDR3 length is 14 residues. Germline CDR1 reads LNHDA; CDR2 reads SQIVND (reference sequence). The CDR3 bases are TGTGCCACTAGTAGACAGGGGTTAGGTCAGCCCCAGCATTTT. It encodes CATSRQGLGQPQHF.

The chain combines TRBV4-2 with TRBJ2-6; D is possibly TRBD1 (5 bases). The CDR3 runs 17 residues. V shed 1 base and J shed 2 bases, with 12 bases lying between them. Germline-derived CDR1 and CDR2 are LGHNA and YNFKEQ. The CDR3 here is CASSQGRTHPGANVLTF. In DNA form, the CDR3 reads TGTGCCAGCAGCCAAGGCCGGACACACCCTGGGGCCAACGTCCTGACTTTC.

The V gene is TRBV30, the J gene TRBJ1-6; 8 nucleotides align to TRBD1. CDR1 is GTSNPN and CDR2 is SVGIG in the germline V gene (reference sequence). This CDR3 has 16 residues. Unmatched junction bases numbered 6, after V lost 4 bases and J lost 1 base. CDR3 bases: TGTGCCTGGACTTTCACAGGGGGATCCTATAATTCACCCCTCCACTTT. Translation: CAWTFTGGSYNSPLHF.

The CDR3 protein is CASSQTTTVNQPQHF. The CDR3 region has the DNA TGCGCCAGCAGCCAGACAACGACAGTTAATCAGCCCCAGCATTTT. The chain recombines TRBV4-1 with TRBJ1-5; D possibly corresponds to TRBD1 (5 bases). V was cut by 3 bases and J by 4 bases, with 13 bases left in between. The CDR3 is 15 residues long. The V gene's germline CDR1 is MGHRA and CDR2 YSYEKL.

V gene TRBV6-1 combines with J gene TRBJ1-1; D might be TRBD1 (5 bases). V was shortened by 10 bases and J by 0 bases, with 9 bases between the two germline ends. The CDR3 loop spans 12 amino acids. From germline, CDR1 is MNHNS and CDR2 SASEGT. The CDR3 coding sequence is TGTGCCACCGGACACTTGAACACTGAAGCTTTCTTT. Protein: CATGHLNTEAFF.

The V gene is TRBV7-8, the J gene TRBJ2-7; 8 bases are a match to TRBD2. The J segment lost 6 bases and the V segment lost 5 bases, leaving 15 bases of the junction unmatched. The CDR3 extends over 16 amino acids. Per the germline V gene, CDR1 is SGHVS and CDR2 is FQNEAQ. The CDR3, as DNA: TGTGCCAGCAGCACCCCCCTAGGGGCGGGGGGCCGCGAGCAGTACTTC. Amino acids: CASSTPLGAGGREQYF. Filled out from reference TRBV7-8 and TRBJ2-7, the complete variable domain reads GAGVSQSPRYKVAKRGQDVALRCDPISGHVSLFWYQQALGQGPEFLTYFQNEAQLDKSGLPSDRFFAERPEGSVSTLKIQRTQQEDSAVYLCASSTPLGAGGREQYFGPGTRLTVT.

CDR3 in amino acids: CATSTLPPGVNTGELFF. For the CDR3, the DNA is TGTGCCACCAGCACCCTTCCTCCGGGTGTGAACACCGGGGAGCTGTTTTTT. J is TRBJ2-2 and V is TRBV15; D gene uncertain. The CDR3 totals 17 residues. CDR1 and CDR2 (germline): LNHNV, YYDKDF (reference sequence). V gave up 4 bases and J gave up 1 base, with 16 bases separating them.

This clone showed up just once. CDR3 nucleotide sequence: TGCGCCAGCAGCTCGGTCGCGGGGGTTAGCACAGATACGCAGTATTTT. This sequence encodes CASSSVAGVSTDTQYF. The chain is built from TRBV4-1 and TRBJ2-3; TRBD2 agrees at 7 bases. The CDR3 spans 16 residues. The V gene's germline CDR1 is MGHRA and CDR2 YSYEKL. With V trimmed by 5 bases and J by 0 bases, 8 bases remained unmatched.